The clone carrying this TCR beta chain was picked up one time. This specimen belongs to a study of OX40 agonist ivuxolimab in advanced cancers. Profiling relied on immunoSEQ multiplex PCR, and the TCRdb table lists in-frame clones only, not all of them. Here the sample spans fewer than 70,000 clones, 80% to 90% being singletons. The CDR3 is made up of 15 amino acids. Germline-derived CDR1 and CDR2 are LNHDA and SQIVND (reference sequence). Trimming took 5 bases from V and 5 from J; bases not matched to a gene: 6. This TCR derives from an adult with an advanced solid tumor such as melanoma, head and neck, liver or kidney cancer. The chain recombines TRBV19 with TRBJ1-4; 9 nucleotides line up with TRBD1. Sequencing was performed on CD4+ or CD8+ T cells sorted from blood, taken in a trial of the OX40 agonist ivuxolimab. The CDR3: CASSPAGQGNEKLFF. CDR3 bases: TGTGCCAGTAGTCCGGCTGGACAGGGGAATGAAAAACTGTTTTTT.